This is a list of T cell receptor beta chains from one sample in a study of Graves' ophthalmopathy and Graves' hyperthyroidism. TCRdb analysed the multiplex PCR reads with MiXCR anew, one entry per CDR3 protein. The top ten clones hold about 40% of a sample with about 740,000 distinct CDR3 sequences, approximately 40% of them seen once. The sample consisted of peripheral blood. All receptors come from an adult man with Graves' ophthalmopathy. CDR3s include the opening cysteine and the closing phenylalanine or tryptophan. A D gene is named only where the DNA matches it firmly. Size is stated for part of the rows, as once, few or many counts, or as a class when the clone is expanded.

j_gene | abundance | v_gene | d_gene | CDR3aa | CDR3nt
TRBJ2-7 | . | TRBV7-2 | . | CASSSTAPGQYF | TGTGCCAGCAGCTCGACCGCCCCGGGGCAGTACTTC
TRBJ1-1 | . | TRBV19 | . | CASSIRGAQNTEAFF | TGTGCCAGTAGTATAAGAGGGGCGCAGAACACTGAAGCTTTCTTT
TRBJ1-4 | . | TRBV29-1 | TRBD1 | CSVRRGGMNTTNEKLFF | TGCAGCGTTCGCAGGGGGGGGATGAACACAACTAATGAAAAACTGTTTTTT
TRBJ2-5 | many | TRBV10-3 | . | CAISETAVTQYF | TGTGCCATCAGTGAAACCGCGGTGACCCAGTACTTC
TRBJ2-7 | . | TRBV9 | . | CASGAGAAYEQYF | TGTGCCAGCGGGGCAGGGGCCGCCTACGAGCAGTACTTC
TRBJ1-3 | few | TRBV6-6 | . | CASSYSQGGNTIYF | TGTGCCAGCAGTTACTCACAGGGCGGAAACACCATATATTTT
TRBJ2-2 | once | TRBV20-1 | TRBD1 | CSAGDGRQGGTGELFF | TGCAGTGCTGGAGATGGGAGACAGGGGGGCACCGGGGAGCTGTTTTTT
TRBJ1-2 | once | TRBV5-1 | TRBD1 | CASSVGQLNYGYTF | TGTGCCAGCAGCGTGGGACAGCTTAACTATGGCTACACCTTC
TRBJ2-2 | few | TRBV19 | . | CASSQTGTAYTGELFF | TGTGCCAGTTCTCAAACCGGGACGGCCTACACCGGGGAGCTGTTTTTT
TRBJ2-2 | few | TRBV5-1 | . | CASSLWGSNGELFF | TGCGCCAGCAGCTTATGGGGGTCGAACGGGGAGCTGTTTTTT
TRBJ2-5 | few | TRBV9 | . | CASSVSRGVQETQYF | TGTGCCAGCAGCGTCAGCAGGGGGGTTCAAGAGACCCAGTACTTC
TRBJ1-3 | . | TRBV7-9 | . | CASSVQGARNTIYF | TGTGCCAGCAGCGTCCAAGGGGCACGAAACACCATATATTTT
TRBJ2-2 | . | TRBV14 | TRBD1 | CASSPRGSYTGELFF | TGTGCCAGCAGCCCCAGGGGGAGCTACACCGGGGAGCTGTTTTTT
TRBJ1-2 | . | TRBV2 | TRBD1 | CASSVQGAYYGYTF | TGTGCCAGCAGTGTACAGGGGGCGTACTATGGCTACACCTTC
TRBJ2-7 | . | TRBV10-3 | TRBD1 | CASSYYGQEYEQYF | TGTGCCAGCAGTTACTATGGACAGGAGTACGAGCAGTACTTC
TRBJ2-7 | . | TRBV11-2 | . | CASSLGAGVHYEQYF | TGTGCCAGCAGCTTAGGTGCAGGGGTACACTACGAGCAGTACTTC
TRBJ1-2 | . | TRBV19 | . | CASSSTARYGYTF | TGTGCCAGTAGTTCGACAGCTCGTTATGGCTACACCTTC
TRBJ2-2 | . | TRBV29-1 | . | CSLSQGLAGELFF | TGCAGCTTGTCACAGGGACTCGCCGGGGAGCTGTTTTTT
TRBJ2-2 | . | TRBV5-6 | . | CASSQAGGLATGELFF | TGTGCCAGCAGCCAAGCCGGAGGGCTTGCCACCGGGGAGCTGTTTTTT
TRBJ2-7 | few | TRBV7-8 | . | CASSLLQGKQYF | TGTGCCAGCAGCTTATTGCAGGGAAAGCAGTACTTC
TRBJ1-6 | many | TRBV2 | . | CASSERVEGSPLHF | TGTGCCAGCAGTGAGAGGGTGGAGGGTTCACCCCTCCACTTT
TRBJ1-2 | . | TRBV7-2 | TRBD1 | CVSSLETGPLGYTF | TGTGTCAGCAGCTTAGAGACAGGGCCTCTCGGCTACACCTTC